This TCR beta chain was recorded in a study of cytomegalovirus exposure and HLA in healthy donors. This PCR relied on a set of 60 Vbeta primers and 13 Jbeta primers. Data came from immunoSEQ multiplex PCR; TCRdb stores just in-frame clones and leaves some out. The table shows more than 45,000 clones, with roughly 82% occurring only once. Donors sampled were nominally healthy, though unrecorded immune exposures were likely. The V gene's germline CDR1 is SGHVS and CDR2 FNYEAQ. CDR3 size: 17 residues. The V and J ends lost 2 bases and 2 bases respectively, with 17 bases between them. The TCR was taken from a man aged 25-45 years in good health and CMV-seronegative. Sequencing used PBMCs. The chain links TRBV7-6 to TRBJ2-3; D is perhaps TRBD2 (5 bases). Here the CDR3 reads CASSLLGGFASTDTQYF. The CDR3 DNA reads as TGTGCCAGCAGCTTACTTGGCGGGTTCGCGTCCACAGATACGCAGTATTTT. Full variable domain (missing parts from reference TRBV7-6 and TRBJ2-3): GAGVSQSPRYKVTKRGQDVALRCDPISGHVSLYWYRQALGQGPEFLTYFNYEAQQDKSGLPNDRFSAERPEGSISTLTIQRTEQRDSAMYRCASSLLGGFASTDTQYFGPGTRLTVL.